The present T cell receptor beta chain was sequenced within a study of T cell responses to AZD1222 COVID-19 vaccine. Study-level results: There were mostly white British donors and more females than males, and clonal diversity was possibly underestimated. An increase in Spike-specific TCR breadth and depth was observed after two AZD1222 doses.

V was pared by 5 bases and J by 1 base, with 1 base of the junction left unmatched. The germline CDR1 and CDR2 sequences are MGHRA and YSYEKL. CDR3 length: 16 residues. Profiled with immunoSEQ multiplex PCR; TCRdb holds only in-frame clones, not every one. The sample consists of some 150,000 clones, around nine tenths of them appearing once. Comments on this clone: Antigen specificity is unknown.

The clonotype comes from an adult in good health. The rearrangement uses TRBV4-1 and TRBJ2-3; TRBD2 matches at 15 bases. The input for sequencing was peripheral blood, taken on day 0 of MenACWY control vaccination. The CDR3 region is CASSWTSGGGTDTQYF. The DNA for the CDR3 is TGCGCCAGCAGCTGGACTAGCGGGGGGGGCACAGATACGCAGTATTTT.